The entry that follows covers one T cell receptor beta chain sequence. Its antigen is unidentified. It was the approximately 110-subject validation cohort, separate from the roughly 700-subject first cohort, to which the donors belonged. This sample stems from a study of cytomegalovirus exposure and HLA in healthy donors. The study's findings and limits: Specific recognition of CMV antigens was confirmed in vitro for a few chains (all CMV-associated). The authors listed some 150 TCR beta chains as cytomegalovirus-associated.

The data were produced by immunoSEQ multiplex PCR, yet TCRdb's version contains in-frame clones alone and is incomplete. The data hold roughly 59,000 clones, with around 92% observed a single time. This clonotype was sampled from a man between 18 and 35 years old in good health and CMV-seropositive. Specimen: PBMCs.

CDR3 amino acids: CASSPKGTAATNEKLFF. CDR3 DNA: TGTGCCAGCTCACCGAAAGGGACAGCCGCAACTAATGAAAAACTGTTTTTT. The V and J genes are TRBV18 and TRBJ1-4, with TRBD1 identical over 7 bases. The germline gives CDR1 KGHSH, CDR2 LQKENI. The trim removed 3 bases at V and 0 bases at J, leaving 7 bases unmatched. There are 17 residues in the CDR3.